The subject of this entry is one TCR beta chain. The data originate from a study of spatial heterogeneity in lung cancer. The overall study: The donor group consisted of approximately 77 patients who had untreated, early-stage non-small cell lung cancer. Where present, follow-up PBMC were sequenced a median of roughly 25 months after resection.

The sample's time point: blood at routine non-recurrence follow-up after resection. Sequencing covered unsorted whole RNA taken from tumor, nontumor lung or frozen PBMC. The CDR3 totals 13 residues. The germline V gene has CDR1 SGHKS and CDR2 YYEKEE (reference sequence). Trimming stripped 2 bases from V and 6 bases from J, with 9 bases between. A unique molecular identifier was attached to every TCR cDNA molecule. One entry per CDR3 protein results from TCRdb running MiXCR on the 5' RACE reads. The sample holds around 98,000 distinct CDR3 sequences, just under 20% seen once. The V gene is TRBV5-5, the J gene TRBJ2-1, with D hard to call. This receptor was identified in a male donor with early-stage non-small cell lung cancer. Material: PBMCs, obtained at follow-up. CDR3 nucleotide sequence: TGTGCCAGCAGCTTTTGGTCGGGCAATGAGCAGTTCTTC. It translates to CASSFWSGNEQFF.